Listed below are T cell receptor beta chains from one sample, sequenced in a study of T cell repertoires in cytomegalovirus infection. Their cognate antigens are unknown. TCRdb called the reads again in MiXCR, with one record for every CDR3 protein. Altogether hundreds of thousands of distinct CDR3 sequences are present, around 30% being singletons, with the ten largest covering roughly 20%. Sequences were derived from cultured PBMCs, sampled from culture after CMV antigen stimulation. The receptors originated from a human donor in good health (CMV status not recorded). Some clones in this sample may be carry-over from other donors' samples. The CDR3 runs from the conserved cysteine through the conserved F or W. Fields, in order: J gene, V gene, CDR3 length, CDR3 protein.

>TRBJ2-1|TRBV12-5|12
CASAPAGGEQFF
>TRBJ2-3|TRBV7-8|16
CASSLEGLIPTDTQYF
>TRBJ2-6|TRBV9|17
CASSAQFRVAGANVLTF
>TRBJ1-4|TRBV2|15
CASRDSGALNEKLFF
>TRBJ1-6|TRBV20-1|13
CSAQTVYNSPLHF
>TRBJ2-5|TRBV7-2|15
CASSLGTGSQETQYF
>TRBJ2-1|TRBV12-3/TRBV12-4|11
CASSSGRAQFF
>TRBJ2-5|TRBV7-2|15
CASSFAGPRGQTQYF
>TRBJ2-6|TRBV7-8|15
CASSVRNSGANVLTF
>TRBJ2-1|TRBV24-1|13
CATSDVRTAQWFF
>TRBJ1-1|TRBV29-1|12
CSVEGRGREAFF
>TRBJ1-4|TRBV12-3/TRBV12-4|13
CASHPGYAEKLFF
>TRBJ1-5|TRBV27|15
CASSYGTGKLQPQHF
>TRBJ2-2|TRBV7-2|15
CASSQARGLTGELFF
>TRBJ2-7|TRBV7-8|16
CASSLPGQGPGYEQYF
>TRBJ2-2|TRBV12-3/TRBV12-4|14
CASSLTGFPGELFF
>TRBJ1-2|TRBV6-6|14
CASSYRTGGYGYTF
>TRBJ1-6|TRBV12-3/TRBV12-4|14
CASSSGQRNSPLHF
>TRBJ2-3|TRBV29-1|11
CSVRVEGTQYF
>TRBJ2-2|TRBV7-9|15
CASSLVSESTGELFF
>TRBJ1-1|TRBV6-2/TRBV6-3|11
CAALGVAEAFF
>TRBJ2-4|TRBV11-2|18
CASRPSLTGPPAKNIQYF
>TRBJ2-1|TRBV12-3/TRBV12-4|15
CASARSGTKYNEQFF
>TRBJ2-1|TRBV4-3|16
CASSQVQAGSYNEQFF
>TRBJ1-4|TRBV7-9|15
CASSRDREEAGKLFF
>TRBJ1-4|TRBV12-3/TRBV12-4|14
CASSLGGYGEKLFF
>TRBJ2-5|TRBV12-3/TRBV12-4|13
CASSLRQVETQYF
>TRBJ1-2|TRBV7-2|14
CASSLQSSNYGYTF
>TRBJ1-1|TRBV30|11
CAWNQGTEAFF
>TRBJ2-7|TRBV12-3/TRBV12-4|13
CASTGGGAYEQYF
>TRBJ2-5|TRBV7-6|15
CASSLDRGDQGTQYF
>TRBJ1-5|TRBV7-8|17
CASSLAAVGAGHQPQHF
>TRBJ2-5|TRBV20-1|14
CSAPLRGYQETQYF
>TRBJ2-5|TRBV6-6|14
CASSLDFPLWTQYF
>TRBJ2-3|TRBV7-2|15
CASSLEPAGGDTQYF
>TRBJ2-5|TRBV4-1|15
CASSSPGTGAETQYF
>TRBJ2-1|TRBV19|15
CASSISQGIHNEQFF
>TRBJ2-3|TRBV7-8|14
CASSLRTHTDTQYF
>TRBJ2-7|TRBV7-2|14
CASSPRLLSYEQYF
>TRBJ2-3|TRBV4-1|15
CASSQVAANTDTQYF
>TRBJ2-7|TRBV11-3|17
CASSLDTQSTGAYEQYF